This T cell receptor (beta chain) was recorded in a study of cytomegalovirus exposure and HLA in healthy donors. Germline loops: CDR1 ENHRY, CDR2 SYGVKD. V lost 8 bases to trimming and J lost 1 base, with 14 bases between them. The CDR3 runs to 14 residues. Both 60 Vbeta primers and 13 Jbeta primers went into the PCR. TCRdb's copy holds only in-frame clones and misses some; the assay was immunoSEQ multiplex PCR. This table holds 70,000 or so clones. What was sequenced was PBMCs. The TCR comes from a man aged 35 to 55 in good health and CMV-seronegative. The rearrangement links TRBV10-3 to TRBJ1-1; unclear D gene. The CDR3 loop is CAIAGGIKNTEAFF. The CDR3 DNA reads TGTGCCATCGCCGGCGGCATAAAGAACACTGAAGCTTTCTTT.